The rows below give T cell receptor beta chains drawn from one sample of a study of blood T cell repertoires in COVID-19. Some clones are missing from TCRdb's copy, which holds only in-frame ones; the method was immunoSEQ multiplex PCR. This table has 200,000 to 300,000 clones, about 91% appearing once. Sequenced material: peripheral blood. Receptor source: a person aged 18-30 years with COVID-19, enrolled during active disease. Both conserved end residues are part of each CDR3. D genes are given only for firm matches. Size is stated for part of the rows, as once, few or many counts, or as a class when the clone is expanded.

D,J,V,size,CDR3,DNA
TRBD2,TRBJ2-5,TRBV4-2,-,CASRWLAGGPTQETQYF,TGTGCCAGCAGGTGGCTAGCGGGAGGGCCAACCCAAGAGACCCAGTACTTC
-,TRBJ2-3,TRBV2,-,CASSEAGSGADTQYF,TGTGCCAGCAGTGAAGCGGGTTCCGGGGCAGATACGCAGTATTTT
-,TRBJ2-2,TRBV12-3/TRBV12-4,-,CASSWAGTGELFF,TGTGCCAGCAGTTGGGCGGGAACCGGGGAGCTGTTTTTT
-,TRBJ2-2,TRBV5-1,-,CASSGGTGNTGELFF,TGCGCCAGCAGCGGAGGGACGGGAAACACCGGGGAGCTGTTTTTT
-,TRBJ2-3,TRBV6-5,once,CASSYSSRGDTQYF,TGTGCCAGCAGTTACTCTTCCCGAGGGGATACGCAGTATTTT
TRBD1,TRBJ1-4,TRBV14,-,CASSPLPGTGNEKLFF,TGTGCCAGCAGCCCCCTGCCCGGGACAGGAAATGAAAAACTGTTTTTT
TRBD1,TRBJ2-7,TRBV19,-,CATSPTGGIYEQYF,TGTGCCACAAGCCCGACAGGGGGTATTTACGAGCAGTACTTC
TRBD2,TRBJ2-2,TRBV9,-,CASSPTSGGELFF,TGTGCCAGCAGCCCGACTAGCGGCGGGGAGCTGTTTTTT
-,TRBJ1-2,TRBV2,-,CASSEAGVGARNYGYTF,TGTGCCAGCAGTGAAGCGGGGGTGGGGGCTCGTAACTATGGCTACACCTTC
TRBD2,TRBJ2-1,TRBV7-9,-,CASSRLAGSSYNEQFF,TGTGCCAGCAGCCGACTAGCGGGGAGCTCCTACAATGAGCAGTTCTTC
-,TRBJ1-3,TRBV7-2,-,CASSLVSYSGNTIYF,TGTGCCAGCAGCTTAGTTAGCTACTCTGGAAACACCATATATTTT
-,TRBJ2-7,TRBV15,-,CATSSNYEQYF,TGTGCCACCAGCTCAAACTACGAGCAGTACTTC
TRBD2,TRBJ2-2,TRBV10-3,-,CATGPGTSLLMKSGELFF,TGTGCCACCGGCCCAGGGACTAGCCTTTTGATGAAGTCCGGGGAGCTGTTTTTT
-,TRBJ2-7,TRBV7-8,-,CASSFGINYEQYF,TGTGCCAGCAGCTTCGGGATAAACTACGAGCAGTACTTC
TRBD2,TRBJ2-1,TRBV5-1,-,CASSTGLVENEQFF,TGCGCCAGCAGCACCGGACTAGTGGAGAATGAGCAGTTCTTC
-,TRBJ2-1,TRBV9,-,CASSVAGSYNEQFF,TGTGCCAGCAGCGTAGCGGGATCGTACAATGAGCAGTTCTTC
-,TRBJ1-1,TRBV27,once,CASSSSIPGLLNTEAFF,TGTGCCAGCAGTTCGTCAATACCGGGACTCCTGAACACTGAAGCTTTCTTT
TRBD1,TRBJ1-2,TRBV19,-,CASIAGTGGVYYGYTF,TGTGCCAGTATAGCCGGGACAGGGGGTGTCTACTATGGCTACACCTTC
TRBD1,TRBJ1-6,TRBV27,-,CASSMYRGGNSPLHF,TGTGCCAGCAGTATGTACAGGGGGGGGAATTCACCCCTCCACTTT
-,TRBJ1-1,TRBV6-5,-,CASSSTFGTEAFF,TGTGCCAGCAGTTCAACGTTCGGGACTGAAGCTTTCTTT
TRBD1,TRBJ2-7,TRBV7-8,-,CASSSFRGLVYEQYF,TGTGCCAGCAGCTCCTTCAGGGGGCTAGTCTACGAGCAGTACTTC
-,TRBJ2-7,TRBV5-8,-,CASSRTGTPYEQYF,TGTGCCAGCAGCAGAACCGGGACACCCTACGAGCAGTACTTC
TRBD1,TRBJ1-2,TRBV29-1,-,CSVAGGANYGYTF,TGCAGCGTAGCAGGGGGCGCGAACTATGGCTACACCTTC
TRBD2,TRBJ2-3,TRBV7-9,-,CASSFLAGGSSTDTQYF,TGTGCCAGCAGCTTTCTAGCGGGAGGGAGTAGTACAGATACGCAGTATTTT
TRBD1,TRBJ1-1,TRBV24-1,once,CATSGSRGQDTEAFF,TGTGCCACCAGTGGGTCCAGGGGGCAGGATACTGAAGCTTTCTTT
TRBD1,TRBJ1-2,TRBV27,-,CASSLAGDRGYTF,TGTGCCAGCAGTTTAGCCGGGGACAGGGGCTACACCTTC
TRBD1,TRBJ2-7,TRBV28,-,CASSRQGQSYEQYF,TGTGCCAGCAGCAGACAGGGCCAATCCTACGAGCAGTACTTC
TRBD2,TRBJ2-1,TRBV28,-,CASSPIAGSANEQFF,TGTGCCAGCAGCCCTATAGCGGGATCCGCGAATGAGCAGTTCTTC